Listed here are 6 T cell receptor beta chains from one sample, sequenced in a study of shared clonotypes between healthy human individuals (TCRdb year 2020). Receptor libraries were prepared by the immunoSEQ multiplex PCR assay. Here the immuneACCESS table is served through TCRdb, limited to in-frame sequences with V and J called. Missing clones are a known gap in these copies; in checked studies unresolved V genes cover under half, and the rest lacks a known reason. In all, the sample holds 2.3 million or so clones, and 80% to 95% of those were seen once. Of the sample, about 0.39% falls within the top ten clones. Sequencing input: naive CD4+ T cells from PBMCs. Read against the paper, the sample's cell subset or site label means: CD45RA+ positively selected. These receptors originate from a man between 18 and 35 years old in good health. Some clones in this sample may be carry-over from other donors' samples.

The chain carries TRBV27 and TRBJ2-3; possible D gene TRBD2, 6 bases. The CDR3 runs to 14 residues. Germline V gene sequence: CDR1 MNHEY, CDR2 SMNVEV (reference sequence). Deletions cut 6 bases from V and 1 base from J, with 11 bases between. In nucleotides, the CDR3 is TGTGCCAGCAGCAGACTAGAAGGCACAGATACGCAGTATTTT. It yields the protein CASSRLEGTDTQYF.

This chain uses TRBV7-9 with TRBJ1-4, with D uncertain. Deletions cut 3 bases from V and 9 bases from J, with 17 bases between. Per the germline V gene, CDR1 is SEHNR and CDR2 is FQNEAQ (reference sequence). The CDR3 length is 15 residues. The CDR3 DNA reads TGTGCCAGCAGCTTGATAGGGCGCGGGCTGCAAAAACTGTTTTTT. This sequence encodes CASSLIGRGLQKLFF.

V is TRBV6-4 and J is TRBJ1-4; TRBD1 matches at 8 bases. CDR3 length equals 15 residues. The ends lost 4 bases at V and 8 bases at J; junction bases unmatched: 9. Looked up from germline, CDR1 is MRHNA and CDR2 is SNTAGT. This CDR3 is CASSAKPDRGEKLFF. The CDR3 DNA sequence: TGTGCCAGCAGTGCAAAGCCTGACAGGGGAGAAAAACTGTTTTTT.

This chain connects TRBV4-1 to TRBJ1-4; 7 positions match TRBD1. The length of the CDR3 is 16 residues. Per germline, CDR1 MGHRA and CDR2 YSYEKL. After removal of 0 bases from V and 7 bases from J, the junction contained 8 bases not matched to a gene. The CDR3 DNA reads as TGCGCCAGCAGCCAAGATGAAGACAGGGTAGCTGAAAAACTGTTTTTT. Its translation is CASSQDEDRVAEKLFF.

CDR3 bases: TGTGCCAGCAGTTTTCGGCAGGGTGGTGGCTACACCTTC. This codes for CASSFRQGGGYTF. The chain joins TRBV27 to TRBJ1-2; TRBD1 might be the D (5 bases). Germline V gene sequence: CDR1 MNHEY, CDR2 SMNVEV (reference sequence). CDR3 length: 13 residues. Deletions cut 3 bases from V and 7 bases from J, with 12 bases between.

The chain is built from TRBV18 and TRBJ2-1, with D maybe TRBD1 (6 bases). Trimming cost V 1 base and J 8 bases, with 9 bases left between them. The CDR3 is made up of 13 amino acids. Germline V gene data show CDR1 as KGHSH and CDR2 as LQKENI. The CDR3 DNA follows: TGTGCCAGCTCACCACTCTACAGGGATGAGCAGTTCTTC. Protein: CASSPLYRDEQFF.